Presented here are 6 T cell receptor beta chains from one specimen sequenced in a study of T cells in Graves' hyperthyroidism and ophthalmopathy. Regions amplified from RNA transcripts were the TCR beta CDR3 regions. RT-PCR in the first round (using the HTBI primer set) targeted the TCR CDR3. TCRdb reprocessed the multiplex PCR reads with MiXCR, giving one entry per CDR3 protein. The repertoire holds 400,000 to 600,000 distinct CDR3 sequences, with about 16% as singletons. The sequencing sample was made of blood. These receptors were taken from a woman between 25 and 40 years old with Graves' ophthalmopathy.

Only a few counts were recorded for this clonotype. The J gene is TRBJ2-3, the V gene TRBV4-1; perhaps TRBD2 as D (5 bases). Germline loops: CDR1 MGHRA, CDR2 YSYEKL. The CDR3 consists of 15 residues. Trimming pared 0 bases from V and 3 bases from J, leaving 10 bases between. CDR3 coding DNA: TGCGCCAGCAGCCAAGACGGGATAGTGACAGATACGCAGTATTTT. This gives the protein CASSQDGIVTDTQYF.

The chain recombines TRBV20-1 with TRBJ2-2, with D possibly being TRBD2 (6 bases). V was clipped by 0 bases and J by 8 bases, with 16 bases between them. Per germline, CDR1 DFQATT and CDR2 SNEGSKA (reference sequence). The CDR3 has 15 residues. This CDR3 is CSARDRDSLRGELFF. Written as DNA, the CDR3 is TGCAGTGCTAGAGATCGGGACTCCCTCCGGGGGGAGCTGTTTTTT.

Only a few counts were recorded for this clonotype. The CDR3 DNA follows: TGTGCCAGCAGCCCCAGCGGACAAAGAAACACCATATATTTT. Translating it yields CASSPSGQRNTIYF. The chain carries TRBV9 and TRBJ1-3, with TRBD1 as a possible D gene (5 bases). The germline V gene encodes CDR1 SGDLS and CDR2 YYNGEE. This CDR3 has 14 amino acids. Trimming removed 4 bases at V and 5 bases at J, with 13 bases between.

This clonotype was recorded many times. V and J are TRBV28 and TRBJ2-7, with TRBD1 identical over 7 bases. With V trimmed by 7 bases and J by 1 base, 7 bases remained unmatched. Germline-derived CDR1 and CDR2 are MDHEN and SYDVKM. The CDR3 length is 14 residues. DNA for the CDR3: TGTGCCAGCAACTTACAGGGGCGATCCTACGAGCAGTACTTC. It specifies CASNLQGRSYEQYF.

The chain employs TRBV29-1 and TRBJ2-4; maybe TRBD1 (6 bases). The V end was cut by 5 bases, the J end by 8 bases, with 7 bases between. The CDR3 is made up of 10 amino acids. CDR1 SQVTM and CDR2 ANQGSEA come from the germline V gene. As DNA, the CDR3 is TGCAGCGTTTACAGGGACATTCAGTACTTC. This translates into CSVYRDIQYF. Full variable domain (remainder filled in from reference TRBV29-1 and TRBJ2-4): SAVISQKPSRDICQRGTSLTIQCQVDSQVTMMFWYRQQPGQSLTLIATANQGSEATYESGFVIDKFPISRPNLTFSTLTVSNMSPEDSSIYLCSVYRDIQYFGAGTRLSVL.

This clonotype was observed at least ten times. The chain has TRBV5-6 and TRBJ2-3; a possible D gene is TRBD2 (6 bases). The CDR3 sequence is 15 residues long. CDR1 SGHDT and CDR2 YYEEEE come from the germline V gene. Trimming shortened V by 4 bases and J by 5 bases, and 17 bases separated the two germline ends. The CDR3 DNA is TGTGCCAGCAGCCCCCGGGGGATGGGGGGAGATACGCAGTATTTT. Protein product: CASSPRGMGGDTQYF.